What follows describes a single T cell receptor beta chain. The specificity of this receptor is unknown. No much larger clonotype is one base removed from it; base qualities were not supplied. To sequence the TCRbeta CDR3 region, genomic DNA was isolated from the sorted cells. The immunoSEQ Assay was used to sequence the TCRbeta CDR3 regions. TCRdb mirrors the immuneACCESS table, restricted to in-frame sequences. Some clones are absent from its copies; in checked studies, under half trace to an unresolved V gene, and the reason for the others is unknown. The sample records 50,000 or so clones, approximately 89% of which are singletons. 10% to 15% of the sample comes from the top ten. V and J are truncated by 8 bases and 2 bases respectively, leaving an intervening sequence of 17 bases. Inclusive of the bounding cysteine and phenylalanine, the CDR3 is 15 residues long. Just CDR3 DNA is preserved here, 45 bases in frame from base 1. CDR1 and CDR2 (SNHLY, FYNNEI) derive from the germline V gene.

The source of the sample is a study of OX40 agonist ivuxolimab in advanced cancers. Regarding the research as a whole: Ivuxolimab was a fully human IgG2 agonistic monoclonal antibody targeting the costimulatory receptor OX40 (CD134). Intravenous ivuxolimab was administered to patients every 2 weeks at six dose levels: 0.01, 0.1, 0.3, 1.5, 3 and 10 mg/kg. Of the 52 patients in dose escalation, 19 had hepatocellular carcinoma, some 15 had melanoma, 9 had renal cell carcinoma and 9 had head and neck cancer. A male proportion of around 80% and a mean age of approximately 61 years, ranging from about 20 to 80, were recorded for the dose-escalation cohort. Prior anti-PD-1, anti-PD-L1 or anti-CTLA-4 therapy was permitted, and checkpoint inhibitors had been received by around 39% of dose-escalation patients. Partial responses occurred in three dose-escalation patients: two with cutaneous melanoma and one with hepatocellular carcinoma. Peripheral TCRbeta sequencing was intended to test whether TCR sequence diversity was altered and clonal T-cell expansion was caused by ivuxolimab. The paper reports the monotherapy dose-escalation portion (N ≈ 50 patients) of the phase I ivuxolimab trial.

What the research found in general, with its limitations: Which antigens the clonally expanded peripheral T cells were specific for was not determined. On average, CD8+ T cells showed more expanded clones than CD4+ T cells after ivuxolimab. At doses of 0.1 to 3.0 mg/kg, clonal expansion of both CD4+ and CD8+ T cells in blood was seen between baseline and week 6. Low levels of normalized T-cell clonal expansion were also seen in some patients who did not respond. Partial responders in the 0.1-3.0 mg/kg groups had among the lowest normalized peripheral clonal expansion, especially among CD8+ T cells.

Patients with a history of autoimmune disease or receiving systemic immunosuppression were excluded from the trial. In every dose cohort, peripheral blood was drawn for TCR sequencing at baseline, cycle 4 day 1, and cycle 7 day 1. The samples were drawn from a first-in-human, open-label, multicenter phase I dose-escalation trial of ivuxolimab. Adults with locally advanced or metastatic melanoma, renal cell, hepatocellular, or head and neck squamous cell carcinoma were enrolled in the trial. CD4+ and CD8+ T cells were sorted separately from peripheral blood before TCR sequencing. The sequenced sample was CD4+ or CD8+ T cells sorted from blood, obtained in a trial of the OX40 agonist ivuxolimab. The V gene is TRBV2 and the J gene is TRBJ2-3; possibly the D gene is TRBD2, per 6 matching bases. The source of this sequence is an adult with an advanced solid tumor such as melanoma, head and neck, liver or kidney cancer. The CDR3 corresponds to CASSFNRGSTDTQYF. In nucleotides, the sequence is TGTGCCAGCTCTTTCAACCGGGGGTCCACAGATACGCAGTATTTT.